This record looks at one T cell receptor beta chain sequence and its context. The PCR employed 60 Vbeta primers together with 13 Jbeta primers. Some clones are missing from TCRdb's copy, which holds only in-frame ones; the method was immunoSEQ multiplex PCR. This table holds under 150,000 clones, approximately 80% found once. The data are from a study of cytomegalovirus exposure and HLA in healthy donors. The CDR3 spans 16 residues. V was pared by 2 bases and J by 4 bases, with 7 bases of the junction left unmatched. Germline assignment: CDR1 SGHRS and CDR2 YFSETQ. The J gene is TRBJ2-5, the V gene TRBV5-1; 11 bases match TRBD1. Sequencing was performed on PBMCs. The receptor's source is a man aged 45-65 years in good health and CMV-seronegative. CDR3 amino acids: CASSFRTGGAGETQYF. CDR3 DNA: TGCGCCAGCAGCTTCAGGACAGGGGGCGCGGGAGAGACCCAGTACTTC.